The next 10 T cell receptor beta chains were all read from a single sample in a study of OX40 agonist ivuxolimab in advanced cancers. Library generation was performed with the immunoSEQ multiplex PCR assay. The table was pulled from immuneACCESS by TCRdb, which kept in-frame rearrangements only. Such tables lose some clones; where checked, under half of the loss comes from unresolved V genes, and the rest has no known cause. The table for this sample lists about 64,000 clones; around four fifths of them were counted only once. The top ten clonotypes cover roughly 2.1% of the sample. The sequencing here drew on CD4+ or CD8+ T cells sorted from blood, taken in a trial of the OX40 agonist ivuxolimab. Receptors originate from an adult with an advanced solid tumor such as melanoma, head and neck, liver or kidney cancer.

The rearrangement links TRBV7-9 to TRBJ1-3; D gene uncertain. V was shortened by 0 bases and J by 0 bases, with 6 bases between the two germline ends. The CDR3 length is 15 residues. CDR1 and CDR2 from the germline V gene are SEHNR and FQNEAQ (reference sequence). CDR3 in amino acids: CASSLASPSGNTIYF. In nucleotides, the CDR3 is TGTGCCAGCAGCTTAGCTAGCCCCTCTGGAAACACCATATATTTT.

This sequence joins TRBV7-8 and TRBJ2-5, with D possibly being TRBD1 (5 bases). Germline-derived CDR1 and CDR2 are SGHVS and FQNEAQ. V was cut by 5 bases and J by 2 bases, with 15 bases left in between. This CDR3 region has 15 residues. CDR3 loop: CASSTDTSWQETQYF. DNA of the CDR3: TGTGCCAGCAGCACGGACACGAGTTGGCAAGAGACCCAGTACTTC. Combining the CDR3 with reference TRBV7-8 and TRBJ2-5 gives the whole variable domain GAGVSQSPRYKVAKRGQDVALRCDPISGHVSLFWYQQALGQGPEFLTYFQNEAQLDKSGLPSDRFFAERPEGSVSTLKIQRTQQEDSAVYLCASSTDTSWQETQYFGPGTRLLVL.

The V and J genes are TRBV5-1 and TRBJ2-2; TRBD1 matches 9 bases. The CDR3 is 14 residues long. The V gene's germline CDR1 is SGHRS and CDR2 YFSETQ. V lost 4 bases to trimming and J lost 7 bases; unmatched junction nucleotides: 5. This CDR3 reads CASSLQGAGGELFF. DNA of the CDR3: TGCGCCAGCAGCCTACAGGGGGCTGGCGGGGAGCTGTTTTTT. Full variable domain (outside the CDR3, taken from reference TRBV5-1 and TRBJ2-2): KAGVTQTPRYLIKTRGQQVTLSCSPISGHRSVSWYQQTPGQGLQFLFEYFSETQRNKGNFPGRFSGRQFSNSRSEMNVSTLELGDSALYLCASSLQGAGGELFFGEGSRLTVL.

The chain joins TRBV5-4 to TRBJ2-5; D gene unclear. V lost 0 bases, J lost 3 bases, and 9 bases lay in between. This CDR3 is 14 amino acids long. CDR1 is SGHNT, CDR2 YYREEE, per germline (reference sequence). The DNA for the CDR3 is TGTGCCAGCAGCTTGGCGACAAGAGAAGAGACCCAGTACTTC. It is translated as CASSLATREETQYF.

The chain employs TRBV5-1 and TRBJ2-7; TRBD1 matches at 10 bases. V lost 3 bases, J lost 5 bases, and 8 bases stayed unmatched. The CDR3 spans 15 residues. Germline CDR1 and CDR2: SGHRS and YFSETQ. The CDR3 loop reads CASSSSGTGVNEQYF. The DNA for the CDR3 is TGCGCCAGCAGCTCTTCCGGGACAGGGGTGAACGAGCAGTACTTC.

The gene calls are TRBV19 and TRBJ2-7, with TRBD1 matching over 7 bases. Germline V gives CDR1 LNHDA, CDR2 SQIVND (reference sequence). The CDR3 is 14 residues long. Trimming took 5 bases from V and 0 from J; bases not matched to a gene: 4. This CDR3 is CASSVRQGSYEQYF. The DNA of the CDR3 is TGTGCCAGTAGTGTGAGACAGGGCTCCTACGAGCAGTACTTC.

This rearrangement joins TRBV6-1 to TRBJ1-5; D not resolved. The CDR3 loop spans 14 amino acids. Between the trimmed V and J ends, which lost 6 bases and 3 bases, there was a span of 12 bases. The germline V gene has CDR1 MNHNS and CDR2 SASEGT. The CDR3 spells CASRGTQNNQPQHF. In DNA, the CDR3 is TGTGCCAGCAGGGGCACTCAGAACAATCAGCCCCAGCATTTT.

This sequence joins TRBV28 and TRBJ1-3, with no clear D. Trimming cost V 5 bases and J 2 bases, with 22 bases left between them. CDR1 and CDR2 (germline): MDHEN, SYDVKM. The CDR3 has 18 residues. CDR3 bases: TGTGCCAGCAGTCCCAACTGGGTGGCCCCAGTGACTGGAAACACCATATATTTT. Protein: CASSPNWVAPVTGNTIYF.

This chain joins TRBV28 and TRBJ1-4; TRBD1 might be the D (5 bases). CDR3 size: 14 residues. The V and J ends lost 7 bases and 8 bases respectively, with 17 bases between them. Germline V gene sequence: CDR1 MDHEN, CDR2 SYDVKM. The CDR3 loop reads CASTGDGVREKLFF. CDR3 bases: TGTGCCAGCACGGGGGACGGGGTTAGGGAAAAACTGTTTTTT.

The chain joins TRBV7-3 to TRBJ2-2, with a weak D call TRBD2 (6 bases). This CDR3 region has 18 residues. The germline V gene has CDR1 SGHTA and CDR2 FQGTGA. Trimming left V 3 bases short and J 0 bases short, with 17 bases between. DNA for the CDR3: TGTGCCAGCAGCTTCCTGGGGGGATCGACGACGAACACCGGGGAGCTGTTTTTT. Encoded protein: CASSFLGGSTTNTGELFF.